The 6 T cell receptor beta chains below were found in one sample sequenced in a study of response to subunit inactivated influenza vaccine (dated by TCRdb to 2017 to 2018). Libraries were built with RT-PCR. Reads for this sample came from an Illumina HiSeq 2500. TCRdb took the public reads, trimmed them with fastp at Q25, ran MiXCR for clone calling and kept in-frame beta chains. Duplicate CDR3 protein sequences are folded into a single record with the most common DNA and genes. The sample profile shows fewer than 800,000 distinct CDR3 sequences; around a sixth of them were found once. The ten largest clones capture roughly 12% of the sample. Sequencing was performed on PBMCs from blood, taken 11 to 12 days after vaccination. Receptors were obtained from a man aged 45-65 years who received an inactivated influenza vaccine. Donor details come from another sample of the same person, matched by shared clones.

This clonotype was picked up a small number of times. V gene TRBV28 combines with J gene TRBJ2-7; possibly TRBD1 for D (6 bases). The germline V and J ends were trimmed by 6 bases and 0 bases, with 15 bases remaining between them. The CDR3 extends over 15 amino acids. Germline-derived CDR1 and CDR2 are MDHEN and SYDVKM. The DNA for the CDR3 is TGTGCCAGCAGACTCGGACAGTGGAGCTCCTACGAGCAGTACTTC. Translating gives CASRLGQWSSYEQYF.

This clonotype turned up a few times. A much larger clone lies one base from this, so it may be a read error. The V and J genes are TRBV28 and TRBJ1-1; D ambiguous. V was pared by 1 base and J by 5 bases, with 8 bases between. From germline, CDR1 is MDHEN and CDR2 SYDVKM. The CDR3 loop spans 13 amino acids. Here the CDR3 reads CASSLFPGTEAFF. For the CDR3, the DNA is TGTGCCAGCAGTTTATTCCCGGGAACTGAAGCTTTCTTT.

This clonotype was seen ten or more times. The chain employs TRBV4-1 and TRBJ1-2, with TRBD1 matching 7 bases. The germline V gene has CDR1 MGHRA and CDR2 YSYEKL. CDR3 length: 19 residues. With V trimmed by 4 bases and J by 4 bases, 21 bases remained unmatched. In DNA form, the CDR3 reads TGCGCCAGCAGCCGAGAGACAGGGTCGGGGAGCAGTATATTCTATGGCTACACCTTC. It specifies CASSRETGSGSSIFYGYTF.

This clonotype was recorded a few times. The chain links TRBV7-8 to TRBJ2-4, with D possibly TRBD1 on 6 matching bases. The germline V gene encodes CDR1 SGHVS and CDR2 FQNEAQ. This CDR3 is 16 amino acids long. V was pared by 0 bases and J by 3 bases, with 12 bases between. CDR3 DNA sequence: TGTGCCAGCAGCTTAGCAGGGGGTGGAGGCAAAAACATTCAGTACTTC. Translation: CASSLAGGGGKNIQYF. Together with reference TRBV7-8 and TRBJ2-4, the CDR3 gives the full variable domain: GAGVSQSPRYKVAKRGQDVALRCDPISGHVSLFWYQQALGQGPEFLTYFQNEAQLDKSGLPSDRFFAERPEGSVSTLKIQRTQQEDSAVYLCASSLAGGGGKNIQYFGAGTRLSVL.

The chain employs TRBV20-1 and TRBJ2-5; possibly TRBD2 for D (7 bases). The CDR3 consists of 13 residues. CDR1 is DFQATT, CDR2 SNEGSKA, per germline (reference sequence). Trimming cost V 5 bases and J 2 bases, with 12 bases left between them. The CDR3 bases are TGCAGTGCTCATAAGGGGGGGCAAGAGACCCAGTACTTC. Translated: CSAHKGGQETQYF.

This clonotype was seen a few times. The V call is TRBV4-2, the J call TRBJ2-5; no clear D. V was cut by 0 bases and J by 1 base, with 9 bases left in between. Germline V lookup: CDR1 LGHNA, CDR2 YNFKEQ. The CDR3 covers 15 residues. CDR3 sequence reads: CASSQDSGVQETQYF. CDR3 in DNA: TGTGCCAGCAGCCAAGATTCTGGCGTCCAAGAGACCCAGTACTTC.